The 10 T cell receptor beta chains given below trace back to one sample, sequenced in a study of blood T cell repertoires in COVID-19 (dated by TCRdb to about 2020). The library was produced with the immunoSEQ multiplex PCR assay. Not all clones reach the TCRdb copy of this immuneACCESS table, which keeps in-frame sequences only. Checked studies attribute under half of the gap to unresolved V genes and leave the rest unexplained. Present in this sample are about 90,000 clones, more than 70% of which were seen just once. Around 0.47% of the sample comes from the top ten. Material: peripheral blood. The receptors come from a man between 60 and 70 years old with acute or convalescent COVID-19.

This clone was seen a few times. V and J are TRBV3-1 (or the pseudogene TRBV3-2) and TRBJ1-6, with D perhaps matching TRBD1 (5 bases). The germline V gene has CDR1 LGHDT and CDR2 YNNKEL (reference sequence). V was pared by 4 bases and J by 4 bases, with 17 bases between. The CDR3 has 17 amino acids. The CDR3 DNA reads as TGTGCCAGCAGCCCCGCCATTGGGGGGGGATATAATTCACCCCTCCACTTT. Translation gives CASSPAIGGGYNSPLHF.

The CDR3 loop reads CASSLGTGGFYEQYF. The CDR3 region has the DNA TGTGCCAGCAGCCTCGGGACAGGGGGCTTCTACGAGCAGTACTTC. The chain joins TRBV5-5 to TRBJ2-7; 12 nucleotides match TRBD1. Trimming at V came to 4 bases and at J to 3 bases, leaving 5 bases not matched to a gene. Germline V gene lookup returns CDR1 SGHKS and CDR2 YYEKEE (reference sequence). The CDR3 totals 15 residues.

The rearrangement uses TRBV4-2 and TRBJ1-6, with TRBD1 matching over 7 bases. The ends lost 2 bases at V and 1 base at J; junction bases unmatched: 5. Germline loops: CDR1 LGHNA, CDR2 YNFKEQ. This CDR3 spans 17 amino acids. The CDR3 reads CASSQTSGQSYNSPLHF. CDR3 sequence (DNA): TGTGCCAGCAGCCAAACCTCGGGACAGTCCTATAATTCACCCCTCCACTTT.

The chain uses TRBV27 and TRBJ2-7; 8 bases map to TRBD1. Germline V CDR1 and CDR2: MNHEY, SMNVEV (reference sequence). This CDR3 is 14 amino acids long. V shed 6 bases, J shed 2 bases, and the junction held 6 bases outside the gene matches. The DNA of the CDR3 is TGTGCCAGCAGCGGTCAACAGGGGGCCTACGAGCAGTACTTC. Amino acids: CASSGQQGAYEQYF.

The V and J genes are TRBV9 and TRBJ2-1; no reliable D call. The V gene's germline CDR1 is SGDLS and CDR2 YYNGEE. V was clipped by 3 bases and J by 7 bases, with 5 bases between them. There are 11 residues in the CDR3. The CDR3 protein is CASSARNEQFF. In nucleotides, the CDR3 is TGTGCCAGCAGCGCCAGGAATGAGCAGTTCTTC.

This chain joins TRBV7-3 and TRBJ2-2, with TRBD1 matching 10 bases. The V segment lost 1 base and the J segment 4 bases; nucleotides outside the gene matches: 3. Germline V gives CDR1 SGHTA, CDR2 FQGTGA. The CDR3 contains 16 residues. CDR3 in DNA: TGTGCCAGCAGCTTAAACCGGGACAGGGGCACCGGGGAGCTGTTTTTT. Its protein product is CASSLNRDRGTGELFF. The full variable domain, in which reference TRBV7-3 and TRBJ2-2 provide the parts outside the CDR3, is GAGVSQTPSNKVTEKGKYVELRCDPISGHTALYWYRQSLGQGPEFLIYFQGTGAADDSGLPNDRFFAVRPEGSVSTLKIQRTERGDSAVYLCASSLNRDRGTGELFFGEGSRLTVL.

This clone was observed once. The chain is built from TRBV6-5 and TRBJ1-4; D is unclear. The germline V and J ends were trimmed by 0 bases and 8 bases, with 13 bases remaining between them. Germline V CDR1 and CDR2: MNHEY, SVGAGI. The CDR3 totals 15 residues. The CDR3 spells CASSYSDMSSEKLFF. CDR3 nucleotides: TGTGCCAGCAGTTACTCCGACATGTCATCGGAAAAACTGTTTTTT.

This chain joins TRBV9 and TRBJ1-4, with TRBD1 matching 10 bases. The CDR3 spans 15 residues. After removal of 4 bases from V and 8 bases from J, the junction contained 8 bases not matched to a gene. CDR1 is SGDLS and CDR2 is YYNGEE in the germline V gene. In DNA form, the CDR3 reads TGTGCCAGCAGCTCGCGACAGGGGGCAGGGGAAAAACTGTTTTTT. It yields the protein CASSSRQGAGEKLFF.

The chain combines TRBV3-1 (or the pseudogene TRBV3-2) with TRBJ2-1, with 7 bases that match TRBD2. CDR1 and CDR2 (germline): LGHDT, YNNKEL (reference sequence). Trimming cost V 4 bases and J 12 bases; bases outside gene matches: 6. The CDR3 contains 12 residues. The CDR3 nucleotides are TGTGCCAGCAGCCCCAGGGAGGGTGGGCAGTTCTTC. This codes for CASSPREGGQFF.

J is TRBJ1-1 and V is TRBV6-5; TRBD1 might be the D (5 bases). Germline assignment: CDR1 MNHEY and CDR2 SVGAGI. The length of the CDR3 is 15 residues. V lost 2 bases, J lost 0 bases, and 10 bases lay in between. CDR3 DNA: TGTGCCAGCAGTTACAGGCGGGGGTTGAACACTGAAGCTTTCTTT. Its translation: CASSYRRGLNTEAFF.